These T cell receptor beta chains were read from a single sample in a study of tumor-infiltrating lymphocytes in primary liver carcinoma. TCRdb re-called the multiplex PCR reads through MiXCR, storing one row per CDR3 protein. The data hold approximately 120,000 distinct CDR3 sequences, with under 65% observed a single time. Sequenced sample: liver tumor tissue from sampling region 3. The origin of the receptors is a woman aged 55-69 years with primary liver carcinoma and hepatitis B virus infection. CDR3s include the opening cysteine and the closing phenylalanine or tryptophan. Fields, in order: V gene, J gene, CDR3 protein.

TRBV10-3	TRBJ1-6	CAISESNTGSGSPPHF
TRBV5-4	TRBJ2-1	CASSRYGLSGRGYNEQFF
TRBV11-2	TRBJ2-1	CASSSPVEVRFF
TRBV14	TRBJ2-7	CARSRGQGLCEQYF
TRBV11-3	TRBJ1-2	CASSLEASVYGYTF
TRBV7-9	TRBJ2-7	CASSEGGQGLGEQYF
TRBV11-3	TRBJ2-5	CASSLQGRETQYF
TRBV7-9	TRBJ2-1	CASSPGVGNRVNEQFF
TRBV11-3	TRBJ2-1	CASSLGQGRRAGYNEQSF
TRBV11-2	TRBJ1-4	CDSSLRDKDEKLFF
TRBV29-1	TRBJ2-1	CSIAGGRQYNEQFF
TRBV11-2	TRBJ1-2	CAGTCSWGGGSGYTF
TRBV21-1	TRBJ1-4	CASCESRTVVTNEKLFF
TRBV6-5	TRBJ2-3	CASSYRDHRTDTQYF
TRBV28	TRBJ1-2	CASSSGHQGGYTF
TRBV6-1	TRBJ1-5	CASRDRGLYSNQPQHF
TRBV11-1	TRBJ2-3	CASSLSVATSGRATNTQYF
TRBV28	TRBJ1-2	CASSSGTYGYTF
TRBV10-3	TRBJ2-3	CAKTGTSGSGISTGTQYF
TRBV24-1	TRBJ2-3	CATSDLGGPGYTQYF
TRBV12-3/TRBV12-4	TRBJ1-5	CASSPEMEGGQLQHF
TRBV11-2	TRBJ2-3	CASSLWGTSGATDTQYF
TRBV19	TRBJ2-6	CASSTLTGANVLTF
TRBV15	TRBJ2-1	CATSRDLSWGAYNEQFF
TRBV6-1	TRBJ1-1	CASMVSHSTEAFF
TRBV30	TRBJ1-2	CAWSKGWNYNYTF
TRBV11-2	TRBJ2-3	CAGSMGLPTDTLYF
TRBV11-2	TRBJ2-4	CASSPRLAGEPRIKFIQYF
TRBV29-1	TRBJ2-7	CSVEAGSSYEQYF
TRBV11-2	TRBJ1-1	CASSSGQGAYGTFF
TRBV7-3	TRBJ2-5	CASSTGPGRGETQYF
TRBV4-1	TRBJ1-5	CANSHAMGLNQRQHF
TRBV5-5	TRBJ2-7	CGSTLTGSALSYEQYF
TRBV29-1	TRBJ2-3	CSAHPRGRVDTWYF
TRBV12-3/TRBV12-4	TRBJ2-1	CASSLRGSGSYNEQFF
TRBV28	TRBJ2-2	CASTQSGVGDTGELFF
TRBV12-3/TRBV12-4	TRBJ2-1	CASRGSGVYNEQFF
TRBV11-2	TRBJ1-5	CACSTTGNQPRHF
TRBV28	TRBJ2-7	CASSTRDRGLSYEQYF
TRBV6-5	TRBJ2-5	CASSYRLQETRYF
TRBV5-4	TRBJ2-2	CASSYRGIGDIGELFF
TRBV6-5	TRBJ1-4	CVSSWTANNEKLFF
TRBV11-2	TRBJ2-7	CGSSATGDTSYDQYF
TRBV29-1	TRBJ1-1	CSTLGGSSTEAFF
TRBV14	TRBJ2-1	CTNSQEPPPSSYNEQFF
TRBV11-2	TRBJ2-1	CASSLVLRIGASEQFF
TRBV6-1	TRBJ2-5	CASSGFAGEETQYF
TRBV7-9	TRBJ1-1	CVSSDQTGEHLEAFF
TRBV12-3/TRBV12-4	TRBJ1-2	CASSLRTVVDYTF
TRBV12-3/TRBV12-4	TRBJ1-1	CASRGGRGWQDTEAFF
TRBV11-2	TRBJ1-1	CASSLGSEVNTEAFF
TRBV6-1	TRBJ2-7	CASRAPGLGDYEQYF
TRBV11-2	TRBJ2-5	CAISSEGGVWGGTTQYF
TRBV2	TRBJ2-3	CASSWPSRQDTQYF
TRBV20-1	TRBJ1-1	CSAPLNGKGTEAFF
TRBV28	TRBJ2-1	CASIGIPSEQFF
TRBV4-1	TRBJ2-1	CVSGSGPGSSYNEQFF
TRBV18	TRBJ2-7	CASSPRLAGAIYEQYF